A selection of T cell receptor beta chains follows, all from one sample in a study of chemoradiotherapy in HPV16-positive cancers. Assay used: immunoSEQ multiplex PCR; TCRdb lists only in-frame clones, some missing. The sample includes 15,000 to 20,000 clones, around four fifths of them seen just once. Specimen: blood, collected from a patient who underwent chemoradiotherapy. The receptors come from a human donor with HPV-associated anogenital cancer. The CDR3 runs from the conserved cysteine through the conserved F or W. Fields, in order: D gene, clone size, V gene, J gene, CDR3 protein, CDR3 DNA. A D gene is named only where the DNA matches it firmly. Size values are once, few and many counts, or a class for expanded clones, and some rows have none.

TRBD2,-,TRBV5-1,TRBJ2-7,CASSPGREKSYEQYF,TGCGCCAGCAGCCCGGGGAGGGAGAAGTCCTACGAGCAGTACTTC
TRBD1,-,TRBV6-5,TRBJ1-4,CASSSGQGNEKLFF,TGTGCCAGCAGTTCCGGACAGGGGAATGAAAAACTGTTTTTT
-,-,TRBV19,TRBJ1-1,CASNSDRTYTEAFF,TGTGCCAGTAACTCCGACAGGACTTACACTGAAGCTTTCTTT
-,-,TRBV19,TRBJ1-1,CASSIGGASTEAFF,TGTGCCAGTAGTATAGGAGGGGCCAGCACTGAAGCTTTCTTT
-,-,TRBV5-6,TRBJ2-7,CASSLYSHEQYF,TGTGCCAGCAGCTTGTACTCCCACGAGCAGTACTTC
-,-,TRBV7-7,TRBJ2-2,CASSLNTGELFF,TGTGCCAGCAGCTTGAACACCGGGGAGCTGTTTTTT
-,-,TRBV5-5,TRBJ2-7,CASSLYGGDEQEQYF,TGTGCCAGCAGCTTGTACGGGGGCGATGAACAAGAGCAGTACTTC
-,-,TRBV7-9,TRBJ1-2,CASSTSWVRDYGYTF,TGTGCCAGCAGCACCTCCTGGGTAAGGGACTATGGCTACACCTTC
-,-,TRBV28,TRBJ2-7,CASSSFQGVIEQYF,TGTGCCAGCAGTTCATTTCAGGGAGTCATCGAGCAGTACTTC
TRBD1,few,TRBV6-4,TRBJ2-3,CASSEGQHTDTQYF,TGTGCCAGCAGTGAGGGACAGCACACAGATACGCAGTATTTT
-,-,TRBV6-5,TRBJ1-1,CASSYAEDSTEAFF,TGTGCCAGCAGTTACGCAGAAGACAGCACTGAAGCTTTCTTT
-,-,TRBV7-9,TRBJ2-7,CASSLDRGRSDEQYF,TGTGCCAGCAGCTTAGACCGGGGTAGAAGTGACGAGCAGTACTTC
-,-,TRBV10-1,TRBJ1-4,CASSESGVDEKLFF,TGCGCCAGCAGTGAGAGCGGCGTAGATGAAAAACTGTTTTTT
-,-,TRBV10-1,TRBJ1-5,CASSESGNQPQHF,TGCGCCAGCAGTGAGTCGGGCAATCAGCCCCAGCATTTT
-,-,TRBV6-5,TRBJ1-4,CASSLTRPGSNEKLFF,TGTGCCAGCAGTTTGACCCGGCCAGGGTCTAATGAAAAACTGTTTTTT
TRBD1,-,TRBV6-5,TRBJ2-5,CASKGQGWGETQYF,TGTGCCAGCAAGGGACAGGGGTGGGGGGAGACCCAGTACTTC
-,-,TRBV2,TRBJ2-6,CASFGSGANVLTF,TGTGCCAGCTTTGGATCTGGGGCCAACGTCCTGACTTTC
-,-,TRBV7-9,TRBJ1-4,CASSPREAATNEKLFF,TGTGCCAGCAGCCCCCGTGAGGCGGCAACTAATGAAAAACTGTTTTTT
-,few,TRBV19,TRBJ1-6,CASSIGRRRETPLHF,TGTGCCAGTAGTATAGGTAGACGTCGGGAAACACCCCTCCACTTT
TRBD2,-,TRBV9,TRBJ2-1,CASSDSGGAGDEQFF,TGTGCCAGCAGCGACAGCGGGGGGGCTGGCGATGAGCAGTTCTTC
-,-,TRBV11-2,TRBJ1-4,CASSSIGHTNEKLFF,TGTGCCAGCAGCTCAATAGGACACACTAATGAAAAACTGTTTTTT
-,-,TRBV5-1,TRBJ2-4,CASLPRLSWSTENIQYF,TGCGCCAGCCTTCCCCGACTGAGTTGGTCTACGGAAAACATTCAGTACTTC
TRBD1,-,TRBV5-1,TRBJ2-3,CATSTGSTDTQYF,TGCGCCACTTCGACAGGGAGCACAGATACGCAGTATTTT
TRBD2,-,TRBV13,TRBJ2-5,CASSSGLAGGAQYF,TGTGCCAGCAGCTCGGGACTAGCGGGGGGCGCCCAGTACTTC